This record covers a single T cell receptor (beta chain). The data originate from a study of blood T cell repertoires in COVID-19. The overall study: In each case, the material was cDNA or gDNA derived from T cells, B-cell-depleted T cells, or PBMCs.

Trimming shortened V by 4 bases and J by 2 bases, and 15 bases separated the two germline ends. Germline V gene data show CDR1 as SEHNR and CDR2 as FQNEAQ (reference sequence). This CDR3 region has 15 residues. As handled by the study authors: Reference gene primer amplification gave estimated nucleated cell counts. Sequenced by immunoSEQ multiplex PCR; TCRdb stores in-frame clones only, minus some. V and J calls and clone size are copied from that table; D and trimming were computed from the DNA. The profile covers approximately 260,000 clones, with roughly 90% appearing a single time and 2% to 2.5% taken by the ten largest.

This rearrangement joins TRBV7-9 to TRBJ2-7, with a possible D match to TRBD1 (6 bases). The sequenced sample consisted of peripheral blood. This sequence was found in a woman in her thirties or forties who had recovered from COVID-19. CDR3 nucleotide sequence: TGTGCCAGCAGCTCTAAGGGGGTCAATCCCTACGAGCAGTACTTC. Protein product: CASSSKGVNPYEQYF.